The 8 T cell receptor beta chains reported below all come from one sample, sequenced in a study of CD8+ T cells in alopecia areata. Extraction and reverse transcription of RNA yielded cDNA as the sequencing template. The table came from immunoSEQ multiplex PCR; TCRdb's copy has only in-frame clones and leaves some out. The sample includes under 250,000 clones, roughly 57% seen only once; the top ten take under 0.5%. Source: CD4+ T cells sorted from blood, taken at week 0. These receptors all stem from a human donor with alopecia areata.

V usage is TRBV4-1 and J usage is TRBJ1-4, with a possible D match to TRBD1 (5 bases). Trimming took off 1 base at V and 0 bases at J, with 12 bases between the two ends. Germline values: CDR1 MGHRA, CDR2 YSYEKL. The CDR3 spans 17 residues. The CDR3 nucleotides are TGCGCCAGCAGCCAAGGTGGGCCAGGGTCAACTAATGAAAAACTGTTTTTT. This translates into CASSQGGPGSTNEKLFF.

The chain employs TRBV7-9 and TRBJ2-2; D might be TRBD1 (6 bases). The ends were cut back, 0 bases at V and 0 bases at J, with 11 bases in the middle. The length of the CDR3 is 17 residues. Per germline, CDR1 SEHNR and CDR2 FQNEAQ (reference sequence). CDR3 protein: CASSLADRYPNTGELFF. The CDR3 DNA follows: TGTGCCAGCAGCTTAGCGGACAGATACCCGAACACCGGGGAGCTGTTTTTT.

This rearrangement joins TRBV4-2 to TRBJ2-1, with TRBD2 matching over 9 bases. The CDR3 is 15 amino acids. V dropped 4 bases and J dropped 2; count of bases not matched to a gene: 3. CDR1 and CDR2 from the germline V gene are LGHNA and YNFKEQ. The CDR3 protein is CASSLSSGTYNEQFF. CDR3 bases: TGTGCCAGCAGCCTTTCTAGCGGGACCTACAATGAGCAGTTCTTC.

This clone has only a few counts. This sample includes further DNA sequences coding for the same CDR3. V and J are TRBV5-1 and TRBJ2-7, with 8 bases matching TRBD1. The CDR3 runs 14 residues. Trimming took 4 bases from V and 2 from J; bases not matched to a gene: 5. Per the germline V gene, CDR1 is SGHRS and CDR2 is YFSETQ. The DNA of the CDR3 is TGCGCCAGCAGCCTTGGACAGGGTCCCTACGAGCAGTACTTC. It translates to CASSLGQGPYEQYF.

The chain links TRBV19 to TRBJ2-7; TRBD1 agrees at 9 bases. V was clipped by 6 bases and J by 6 bases; unmatched bases: 9. CDR3 length: 14 amino acids. Germline V gene data show CDR1 as LNHDA and CDR2 as SQIVND (reference sequence). The CDR3 nucleotides are TGTGCCAGTAGCATTGGACAGGGGACCAGCGAGCAGTACTTC. Translating gives CASSIGQGTSEQYF.

V gene TRBV27 combines with J gene TRBJ2-1; TRBD2 aligns across 11 bases. CDR3 length equals 14 residues. From germline, CDR1 is MNHEY and CDR2 SMNVEV (reference sequence). Trimming took 6 bases from V and 6 from J; bases not matched to a gene: 4. CDR3 in DNA: TGTGCCAGCAGCCAGGGACTAGCGGTCAATGAGCAGTTCTTC. It is translated as CASSQGLAVNEQFF.

In its sample, this clone was seen a few times. The chain links TRBV6-5 to TRBJ1-1, with D perhaps matching TRBD1 (5 bases). The germline V gene encodes CDR1 MNHEY and CDR2 SVGAGI. With 2 bases removed from V and 5 bases from J, the gap between germline ends came to 12 bases. This CDR3 is 14 amino acids long. This CDR3 reads CASSYGSGRTEAFF. The CDR3 bases are TGTGCCAGCAGTTACGGCTCAGGGAGGACTGAAGCTTTCTTT.

The rearrangement links TRBV7-8 to TRBJ1-3, with D uncertain. The germline CDR1 and CDR2 sequences are SGHVS and FQNEAQ. V lost 3 bases, J lost 4 bases, and 10 bases lay in between. CDR3 length: 14 amino acids. The CDR3 nucleotides are TGTGCCAGCAGCTTGGGCTTTGAGGGAAACACCATATATTTT. It specifies CASSLGFEGNTIYF.